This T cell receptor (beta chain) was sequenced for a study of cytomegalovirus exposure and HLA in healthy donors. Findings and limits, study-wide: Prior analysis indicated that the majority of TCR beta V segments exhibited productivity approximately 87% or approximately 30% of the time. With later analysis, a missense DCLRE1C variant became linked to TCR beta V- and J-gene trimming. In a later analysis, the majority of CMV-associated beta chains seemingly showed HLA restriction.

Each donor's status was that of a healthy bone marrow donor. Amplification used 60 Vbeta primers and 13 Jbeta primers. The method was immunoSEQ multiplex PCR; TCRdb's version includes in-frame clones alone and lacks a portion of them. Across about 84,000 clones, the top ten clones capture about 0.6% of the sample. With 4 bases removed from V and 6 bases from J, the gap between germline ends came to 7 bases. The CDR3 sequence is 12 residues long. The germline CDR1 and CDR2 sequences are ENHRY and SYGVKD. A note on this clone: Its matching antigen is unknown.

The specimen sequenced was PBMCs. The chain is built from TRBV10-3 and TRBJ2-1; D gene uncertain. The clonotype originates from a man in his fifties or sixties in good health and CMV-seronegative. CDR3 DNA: TGTGCCATCAGTGTACAGTCCAATGAGCAGTTCTTC. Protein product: CAISVQSNEQFF.